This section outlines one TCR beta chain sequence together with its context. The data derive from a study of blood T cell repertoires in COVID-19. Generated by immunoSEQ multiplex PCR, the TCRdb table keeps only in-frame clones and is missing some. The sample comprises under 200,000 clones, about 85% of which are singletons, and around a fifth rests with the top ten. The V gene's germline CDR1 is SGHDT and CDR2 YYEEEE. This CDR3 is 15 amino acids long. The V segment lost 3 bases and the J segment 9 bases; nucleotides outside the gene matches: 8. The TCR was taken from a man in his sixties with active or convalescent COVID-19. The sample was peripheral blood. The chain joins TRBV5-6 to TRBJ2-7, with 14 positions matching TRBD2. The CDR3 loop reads CASSSGLAGVRGQYF. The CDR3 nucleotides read TGTGCCAGCAGCTCGGGACTAGCGGGGGTCCGGGGGCAGTACTTC.